A selection of T cell receptor beta chains follows, all from one sample in a study of identical twins. TCRdb processed the 5' RACE reads anew with MiXCR; each CDR3 protein has one entry. The sample records about 790,000 distinct CDR3 sequences, about 20% being singletons. The sample was also linked to a second study, of T cells expressing NK-cell markers.

The specimen was PBMCs. These receptor sequences come from a woman aged 18 to 35 in good health. Both conserved end residues are part of each CDR3. The order of the fields is V gene, J gene, clone size, D gene, CDR3 protein, CDR3 DNA. A D gene is named only where the DNA matches it firmly. Clone size is shown for a subset of rows, as once, few, many or a class of expanded clone.

v_gene: TRBV12-3/TRBV12-4; j_gene: TRBJ2-1; abundance: NA; d_gene: NA; CDR3aa: CASGNKQFF; CDR3nt: TGTGCCAGCGGGAATAAGCAGTTCTTC
v_gene: TRBV18; j_gene: TRBJ2-3; abundance: NA; d_gene: TRBD2; CDR3aa: CASSPPTSGGKDTQYF; CDR3nt: TGTGCCAGCTCACCACCGACTAGCGGGGGCAAAGATACGCAGTATTTT
v_gene: TRBV12-3/TRBV12-4; j_gene: TRBJ1-6; abundance: many; d_gene: TRBD1; CDR3aa: CASSLLGGPSPLHF; CDR3nt: TGTGCCAGCAGTTTACTAGGGGGCCCTTCACCCCTCCACTTT
v_gene: TRBV4-2; j_gene: TRBJ1-6; abundance: few; d_gene: NA; CDR3aa: CASSQDHQSSYNSPLHF; CDR3nt: TGTGCCAGCAGCCAAGATCATCAGAGCTCCTATAATTCACCCCTCCACTTT
v_gene: TRBV20-1; j_gene: TRBJ2-1; abundance: few; d_gene: NA; CDR3aa: CSASIWGSFDEQFF; CDR3nt: TGCAGTGCTAGTATTTGGGGCTCTTTCGATGAGCAGTTCTTC
v_gene: TRBV7-8; j_gene: TRBJ2-7; abundance: NA; d_gene: NA; CDR3aa: CASSLTLGGGYEQYF; CDR3nt: TGTGCCAGCAGCCTTACCCTCGGGGGAGGCTACGAGCAGTACTTC
v_gene: TRBV7-2; j_gene: TRBJ1-4; abundance: many; d_gene: NA; CDR3aa: CASSLRGTGIEKLFF; CDR3nt: TGTGCCAGCAGCTTAAGGGGCACAGGGATCGAAAAACTGTTTTTT
v_gene: TRBV5-1; j_gene: TRBJ2-3; abundance: many; d_gene: TRBD1; CDR3aa: CASSLGTGLSTDTQYF; CDR3nt: TGCGCCAGCAGCTTGGGGACAGGGTTAAGCACAGATACGCAGTATTTT
v_gene: TRBV27; j_gene: TRBJ2-1; abundance: many; d_gene: TRBD2; CDR3aa: CASSPAGAYNEQFF; CDR3nt: TGTGCCAGCAGTCCCGCGGGGGCCTACAATGAGCAGTTCTTC
v_gene: TRBV15; j_gene: TRBJ2-1; abundance: few; d_gene: NA; CDR3aa: CATSRAKGGDYNEQFF; CDR3nt: TGTGCCACCAGCAGGGCCAAAGGGGGAGACTACAATGAGCAGTTCTTC
v_gene: TRBV11-2; j_gene: TRBJ2-7; abundance: NA; d_gene: TRBD1; CDR3aa: CASSLGQGGSYEQYF; CDR3nt: TGTGCCAGCAGCCTTGGACAGGGTGGGTCCTACGAGCAGTACTTC
v_gene: TRBV10-3; j_gene: TRBJ2-1; abundance: few; d_gene: TRBD2; CDR3aa: CAICLAGGRIVNEQFF; CDR3nt: TGTGCCATCTGCCTAGCGGGAGGTCGTATAGTCAATGAGCAGTTCTTC
v_gene: TRBV3-1; j_gene: TRBJ2-3; abundance: medium-sized; d_gene: NA; CDR3aa: CASSQSPGSEDTQYF; CDR3nt: TGTGCCAGCAGCCAAAGCCCAGGTAGTGAAGATACGCAGTATTTT
v_gene: TRBV20-1; j_gene: TRBJ1-6; abundance: NA; d_gene: NA; CDR3aa: CSASRGSYNSPLHF; CDR3nt: TGCAGTGCCAGCCGTGGGTCCTATAATTCACCCCTCCACTTT
v_gene: TRBV20-1; j_gene: TRBJ2-7; abundance: few; d_gene: TRBD2; CDR3aa: CSAGISGRAYEQYF; CDR3nt: TGCAGTGCTGGAATTAGCGGGAGGGCCTACGAGCAGTACTTC
v_gene: TRBV7-2; j_gene: TRBJ2-3; abundance: NA; d_gene: NA; CDR3aa: CASSLPGGRSTDTQYF; CDR3nt: TGTGCCAGCAGCCTCCCCGGTGGGAGAAGCACAGATACGCAGTATTTT
v_gene: TRBV20-1; j_gene: TRBJ2-1; abundance: NA; d_gene: TRBD2; CDR3aa: CSARQLAGLGNNEQFF; CDR3nt: TGCAGTGCTAGACAATTAGCGGGGCTGGGGAACAATGAGCAGTTCTTC
v_gene: TRBV20-1; j_gene: TRBJ2-3; abundance: NA; d_gene: NA; CDR3aa: CSARGMRDTQYF; CDR3nt: TGCAGTGCTAGAGGAATGCGTGATACGCAGTATTTT
v_gene: TRBV7-9; j_gene: TRBJ1-1; abundance: few; d_gene: NA; CDR3aa: CASSFGQRDTEAFF; CDR3nt: TGTGCCAGCAGCTTCGGGCAGAGAGACACTGAAGCTTTCTTT
v_gene: TRBV5-1; j_gene: TRBJ1-1; abundance: NA; d_gene: TRBD1; CDR3aa: CASSVRDRSTEAFF; CDR3nt: TGCGCCAGCAGCGTCCGGGACAGGAGCACTGAAGCTTTCTTT
v_gene: TRBV15; j_gene: TRBJ2-2; abundance: NA; d_gene: TRBD2; CDR3aa: CATIVTGGRWCTGELFF; CDR3nt: TGTGCCACCATCGTGACCGGCGGGAGGTGGTGCACCGGGGAGCTGTTTTTT
v_gene: TRBV12-3/TRBV12-4; j_gene: TRBJ2-2; abundance: few; d_gene: NA; CDR3aa: CASILANTGELFF; CDR3nt: TGTGCCAGCATCCTTGCGAACACCGGGGAGCTGTTTTTT
v_gene: TRBV12-3/TRBV12-4; j_gene: TRBJ2-7; abundance: few; d_gene: TRBD2; CDR3aa: CASRRAGPYEQYF; CDR3nt: TGTGCCAGCAGGCGAGCGGGACCTTACGAGCAGTACTTC
v_gene: TRBV4-1; j_gene: TRBJ1-4; abundance: few; d_gene: NA; CDR3aa: CASSQVGNYDEKLFF; CDR3nt: TGCGCCAGCAGCCAAGTCGGAAACTATGATGAAAAACTGTTTTTT
v_gene: TRBV20-1; j_gene: TRBJ1-4; abundance: NA; d_gene: NA; CDR3aa: CSARPTISSEKLFF; CDR3nt: TGCAGTGCTAGACCGACTATCTCGTCTGAAAAACTGTTTTTT
v_gene: TRBV20-1; j_gene: TRBJ1-4; abundance: few; d_gene: NA; CDR3aa: CSAINRAFEKLFF; CDR3nt: TGCAGTGCTATAAACAGGGCGTTTGAAAAACTGTTTTTT